A single T cell receptor (beta chain) is shown here with its context. The CDR3 contains 15 residues. V lost 6 bases, J lost 0 bases, and 14 bases lay in between. Germline loops: CDR1 SNHLY, CDR2 FYNNEI. These data originate in a study of blood T cells in healthy people across ages. Primers used in a second PCR of roughly 6 to 11 cycles were a sample-barcoded 5' primer and a J-beta primer mix. MiXCR was run by TCRdb on the 5' RACE reads, yielding one entry per CDR3 protein. The sample has more than 1,400,000 distinct CDR3 sequences, around 42% seen once. This clonotype was obtained from a woman between 18 and 29 years old in good health. The sequencing sample was made of blood. The chain uses TRBV2 and TRBJ1-1, with unresolved D. DNA for the CDR3: TGTGCCAGCAGAAAAAGACGGGTCATGAACACTGAAGCTTTCTTT. It is translated as CASRKRRVMNTEAFF.